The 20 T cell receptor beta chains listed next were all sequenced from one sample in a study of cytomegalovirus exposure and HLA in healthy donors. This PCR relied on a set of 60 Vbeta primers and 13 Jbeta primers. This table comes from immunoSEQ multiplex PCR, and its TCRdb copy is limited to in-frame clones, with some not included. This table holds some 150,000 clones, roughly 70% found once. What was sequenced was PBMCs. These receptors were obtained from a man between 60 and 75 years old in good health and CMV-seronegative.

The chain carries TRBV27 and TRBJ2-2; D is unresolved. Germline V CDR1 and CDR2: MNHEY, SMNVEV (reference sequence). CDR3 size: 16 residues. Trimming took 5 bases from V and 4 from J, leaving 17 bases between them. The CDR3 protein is CASSPHDPGRTGELFF. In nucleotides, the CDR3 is TGTGCCAGCAGTCCCCATGACCCTGGGCGCACCGGGGAGCTGTTTTTT.

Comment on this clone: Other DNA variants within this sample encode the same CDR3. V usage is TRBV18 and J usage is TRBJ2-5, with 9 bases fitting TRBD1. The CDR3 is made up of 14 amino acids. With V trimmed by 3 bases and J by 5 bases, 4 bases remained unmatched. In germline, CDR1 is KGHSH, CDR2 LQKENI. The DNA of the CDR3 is TGTGCCAGCTCACCTTTGGACAGGGGTGAGACCCAGTACTTC. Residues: CASSPLDRGETQYF.

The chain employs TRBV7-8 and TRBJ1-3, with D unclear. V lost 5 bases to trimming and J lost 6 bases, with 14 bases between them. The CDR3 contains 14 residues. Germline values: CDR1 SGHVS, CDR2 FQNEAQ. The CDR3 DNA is TGTGCCAGCAGCCCTCGGCGGGGTGAAAACACCATATATTTT. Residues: CASSPRRGENTIYF.

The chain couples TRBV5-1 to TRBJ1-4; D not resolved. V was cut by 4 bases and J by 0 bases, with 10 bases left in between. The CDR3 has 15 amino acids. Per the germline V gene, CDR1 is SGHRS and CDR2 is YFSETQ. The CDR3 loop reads CASSPNIATNEKLFF. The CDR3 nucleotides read TGCGCCAGCAGCCCAAACATTGCAACTAATGAAAAACTGTTTTTT.

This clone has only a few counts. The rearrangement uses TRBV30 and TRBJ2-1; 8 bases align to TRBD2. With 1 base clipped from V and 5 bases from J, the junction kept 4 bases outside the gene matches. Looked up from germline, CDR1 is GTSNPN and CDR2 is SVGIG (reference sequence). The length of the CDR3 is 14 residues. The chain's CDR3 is CAWSGGSGNNEQFF. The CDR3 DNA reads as TGTGCCTGGAGTGGGGGTAGCGGGAACAATGAGCAGTTCTTC.

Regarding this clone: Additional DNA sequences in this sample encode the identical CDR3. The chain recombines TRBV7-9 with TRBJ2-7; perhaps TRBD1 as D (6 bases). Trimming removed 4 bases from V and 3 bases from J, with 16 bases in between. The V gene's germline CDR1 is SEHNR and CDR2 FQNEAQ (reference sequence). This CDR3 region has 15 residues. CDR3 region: CASSSPPRGHYEQYF. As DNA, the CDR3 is TGTGCCAGCAGCTCCCCTCCGAGGGGACACTACGAGCAGTACTTC.

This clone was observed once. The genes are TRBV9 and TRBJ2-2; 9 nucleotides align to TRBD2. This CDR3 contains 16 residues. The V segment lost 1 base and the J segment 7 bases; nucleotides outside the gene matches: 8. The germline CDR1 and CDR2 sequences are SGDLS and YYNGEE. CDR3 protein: CASSVFPREGSGELFF. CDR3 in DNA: TGTGCCAGCAGCGTATTCCCGCGGGAGGGGAGCGGGGAGCTGTTTTTT.

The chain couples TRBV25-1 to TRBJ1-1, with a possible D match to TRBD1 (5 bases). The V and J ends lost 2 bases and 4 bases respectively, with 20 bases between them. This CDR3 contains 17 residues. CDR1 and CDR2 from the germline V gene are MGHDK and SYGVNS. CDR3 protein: CASSEPGQGGRGTEAFF. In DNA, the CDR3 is TGTGCCAGCAGTGAACCCGGGCAGGGAGGTCGGGGCACTGAAGCTTTCTTT. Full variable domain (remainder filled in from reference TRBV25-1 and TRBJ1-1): EADIYQTPRYLVIGTGKKITLECSQTMGHDKMYWYQQDPGMELHLIHYSYGVNSTEKGDLSSESTVSRIRTEHFPLTLESARPSHTSQYLCASSEPGQGGRGTEAFFGQGTRLTVV.

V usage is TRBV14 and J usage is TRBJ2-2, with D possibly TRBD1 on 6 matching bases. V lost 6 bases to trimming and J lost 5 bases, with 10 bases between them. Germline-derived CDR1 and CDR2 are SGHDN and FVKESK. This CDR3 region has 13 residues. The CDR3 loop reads CASREQGTGELFF. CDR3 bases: TGTGCCAGCAGGGAGCAGGGGACCGGGGAGCTGTTTTTT.

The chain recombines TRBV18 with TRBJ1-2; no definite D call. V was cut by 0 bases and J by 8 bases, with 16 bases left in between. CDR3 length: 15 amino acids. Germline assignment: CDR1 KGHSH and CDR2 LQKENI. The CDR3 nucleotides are TGTGCCAGCTCACCACCTCGGACGGGGAGCATCGGCTACACCTTC. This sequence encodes CASSPPRTGSIGYTF.

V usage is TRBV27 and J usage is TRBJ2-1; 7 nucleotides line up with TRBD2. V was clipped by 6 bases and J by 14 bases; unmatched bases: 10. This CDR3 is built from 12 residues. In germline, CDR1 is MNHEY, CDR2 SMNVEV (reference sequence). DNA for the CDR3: TGTGCCAGCAGGGTTACCGGGAGGTCGGAGTTCTTC. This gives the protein CASRVTGRSEFF.

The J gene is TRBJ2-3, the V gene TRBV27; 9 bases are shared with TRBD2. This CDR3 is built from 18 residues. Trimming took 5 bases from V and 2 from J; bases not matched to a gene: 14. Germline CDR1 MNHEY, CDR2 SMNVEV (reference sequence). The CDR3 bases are TGTGCCAGCAGTCCAAGGGGTGGTGGCGGGAGGGACACAGATACGCAGTATTTT. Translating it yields CASSPRGGGGRDTDTQYF.

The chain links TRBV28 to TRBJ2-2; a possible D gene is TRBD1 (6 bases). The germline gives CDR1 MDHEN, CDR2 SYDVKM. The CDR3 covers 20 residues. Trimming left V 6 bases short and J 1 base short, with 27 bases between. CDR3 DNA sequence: TGTGCCAGCAGGATACGCGAGGGGGTGAATGCCGCCTTGAACACCGGGGAGCTGTTTTTT. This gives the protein CASRIREGVNAALNTGELFF.

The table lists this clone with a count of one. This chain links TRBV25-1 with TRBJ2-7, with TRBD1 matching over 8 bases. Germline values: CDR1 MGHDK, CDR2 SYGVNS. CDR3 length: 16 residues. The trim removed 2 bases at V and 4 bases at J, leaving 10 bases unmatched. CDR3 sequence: CASSERLKDRDYEQYF. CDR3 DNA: TGTGCCAGCAGTGAAAGGTTAAAGGACAGGGATTACGAGCAGTACTTC.

The CDR3 loop reads CASSIGAYYEQYF. As DNA, the CDR3 is TGTGCCAGTAGTATAGGGGCGTACTACGAGCAGTACTTC. The chain combines TRBV19 with TRBJ2-7; D is undetermined. The CDR3 covers 13 residues. V lost 1 base and J lost 3, with 7 bases in between. CDR1 is LNHDA and CDR2 is SQIVND in the germline V gene (reference sequence).

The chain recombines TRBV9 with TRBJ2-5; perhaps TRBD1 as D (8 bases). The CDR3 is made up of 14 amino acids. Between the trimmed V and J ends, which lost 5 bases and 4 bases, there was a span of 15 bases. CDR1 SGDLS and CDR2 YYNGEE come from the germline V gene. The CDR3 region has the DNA TGTGCCAGCAGTCCTACAGGGGGGGGAGAGACCCAGTACTTC. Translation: CASSPTGGGETQYF.

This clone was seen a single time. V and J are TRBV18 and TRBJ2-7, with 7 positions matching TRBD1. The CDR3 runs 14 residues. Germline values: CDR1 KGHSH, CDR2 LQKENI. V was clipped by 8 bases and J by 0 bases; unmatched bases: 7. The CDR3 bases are TGTGCCAGCCGCGACAGGGCTAGCTCCTACGAGCAGTACTTC. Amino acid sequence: CASRDRASSYEQYF.

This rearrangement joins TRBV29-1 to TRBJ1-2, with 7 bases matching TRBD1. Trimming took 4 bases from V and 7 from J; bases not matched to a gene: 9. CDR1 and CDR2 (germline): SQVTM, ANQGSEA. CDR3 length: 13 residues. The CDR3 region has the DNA TGCAGCGTTGGAGAAGGGGGCATAGTTGGCTACACCTTC. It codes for CSVGEGGIVGYTF.

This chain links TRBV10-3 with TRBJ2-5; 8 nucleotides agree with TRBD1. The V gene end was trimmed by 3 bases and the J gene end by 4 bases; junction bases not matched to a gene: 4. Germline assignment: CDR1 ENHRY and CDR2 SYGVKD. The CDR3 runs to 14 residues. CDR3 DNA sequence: TGTGCCATCAGTGAAGAACAGGGGGGAGAGACCCAGTACTTC. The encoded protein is CAISEEQGGETQYF.

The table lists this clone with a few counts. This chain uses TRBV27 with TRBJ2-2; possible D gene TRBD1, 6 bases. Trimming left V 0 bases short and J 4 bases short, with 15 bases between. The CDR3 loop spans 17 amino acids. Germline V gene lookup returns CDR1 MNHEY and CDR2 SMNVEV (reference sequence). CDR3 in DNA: TGTGCCAGCAGTTTATCCCAAAGGCCAGGGGTCACCGGGGAGCTGTTTTTT. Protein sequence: CASSLSQRPGVTGELFF.